Presented here are 24 T cell receptor beta chains from one specimen sequenced in a study of T cell responses to AZD1222 COVID-19 vaccine. Using immunoSEQ multiplex PCR, the repertoire was profiled, and TCRdb retains in-frame clones only, with some absent. The sample lists fewer than 120,000 clones; about 90% were seen once. Sequencing used peripheral blood, obtained on day 0 of AZD1222 vaccination. These receptor sequences come from an adult in good health.

The chain links TRBV14 to TRBJ2-3; D perhaps matches TRBD1 (6 bases). Trimming cost V 4 bases and J 2 bases, with 16 bases left between them. Germline CDR1 reads SGHDN; CDR2 reads FVKESK. The CDR3 has 16 amino acids. The CDR3: CASSPRQDPLTDTQYF. Written as DNA, the CDR3 is TGTGCCAGCAGCCCTCGACAGGACCCCCTCACAGATACGCAGTATTTT.

The chain joins TRBV5-1 to TRBJ2-3; D gene unclear. The ends were cut back, 0 bases at V and 2 bases at J, with 10 bases in the middle. CDR3 length equals 15 residues. CDR1 and CDR2 (germline): SGHRS, YFSETQ. CDR3 in amino acids: CASSLEAVPTDTQYF. CDR3 nucleotide sequence: TGCGCCAGCAGCTTGGAGGCGGTTCCCACAGATACGCAGTATTTT.

Here the CDR3 reads CASSVGTTNEKLFF. The CDR3 bases are TGTGCCAGCAGTGTCGGGACAACTAATGAAAAACTGTTTTTT. The V and J genes are TRBV28 and TRBJ1-4; D gene unclear. The CDR3 sequence is 14 residues long. Germline V gene data show CDR1 as MDHEN and CDR2 as SYDVKM. V lost 5 bases and J lost 0, with 7 bases in between.

The chain recombines TRBV28 with TRBJ1-4; D unclear. From germline, CDR1 is MDHEN and CDR2 SYDVKM. This CDR3 region has 16 residues. The ends were cut back, 3 bases at V and 2 bases at J, with 13 bases in the middle. This CDR3 is CASSFALSDTNEKLFF. CDR3 sequence (DNA): TGTGCCAGCAGTTTTGCCCTGTCGGACACTAATGAAAAACTGTTTTTT.

This clone was picked up a small number of times. The chain employs TRBV7-2 and TRBJ2-1, with D tentatively TRBD2 (5 bases). The length of the CDR3 is 11 residues. The germline CDR1 and CDR2 sequences are SGHTA and FQGNSA. V was cut by 7 bases and J by 8 bases, with 9 bases left in between. CDR3 protein: CASNTEDEQFF. The CDR3 DNA follows: TGTGCCAGCAATACGGAGGATGAGCAGTTCTTC. Drawing the rest from reference TRBV7-2 and TRBJ2-1, the complete variable domain is GAGVSQSPSNKVTEKGKDVELRCDPISGHTALYWYRQSLGQGLEFLIYFQGNSAPDKSGLPSDRFSAERTGGSVSTLTIQRTQQEDSAVYLCASNTEDEQFFGPGTRLTVL.

The V call is TRBV28, the J call TRBJ2-1; D is perhaps TRBD1 or TRBD2 (6 bases each). This CDR3 spans 14 amino acids. V was pared by 6 bases and J by 0 bases, with 9 bases between. Per the germline V gene, CDR1 is MDHEN and CDR2 is SYDVKM. The CDR3 here is CASRGGNSYNEQFF. DNA of the CDR3: TGTGCCAGCAGGGGGGGCAACTCCTACAATGAGCAGTTCTTC. The variable domain in full, completed from reference TRBV28 and TRBJ2-1, reads DVKVTQSSRYLVKRTGEKVFLECVQDMDHENMFWYRQDPGLGLRLIYFSYDVKMKEKGDIPEGYSVSREKKERFSLILESASTNQTSMYLCASRGGNSYNEQFFGPGTRLTVL.

CDR3 DNA sequence: TGTGCCTGGACAGTGGGACGCGGAGACACTGAAGCTTTCTTT. Translation gives CAWTVGRGDTEAFF. J is TRBJ1-1 and V is TRBV30, with a weak D call TRBD1 (5 bases). This CDR3 has 14 amino acids. Germline V gene data show CDR1 as GTSNPN and CDR2 as SVGIG (reference sequence). The V gene lost 4 bases and the J gene lost 3 bases, with 15 bases spanning the gap.

This chain uses TRBV30 with TRBJ1-1; D gene unclear. Trimming left V 4 bases short and J 9 bases short, with 15 bases between. The CDR3 has 12 residues. Per the germline V gene, CDR1 is GTSNPN and CDR2 is SVGIG (reference sequence). The CDR3 region is CAWTPGNSKAFF. The CDR3 DNA is TGTGCCTGGACCCCCGGAAACAGTAAAGCTTTCTTT.

This chain joins TRBV28 and TRBJ1-4; weak D call: TRBD1 (6 bases). Germline CDR1 MDHEN, CDR2 SYDVKM. The CDR3 consists of 17 residues. The V end was cut by 11 bases, the J end by 1 base, with 23 bases between. Written as DNA, the CDR3 is TGTGCCGCCCTCGGAGGGGGAAGAGGGCTAACTAATGAAAAACTGTTTTTT. This translates into CAALGGGRGLTNEKLFF.

V and J are TRBV7-2 and TRBJ2-7; D might be TRBD1 or TRBD2, each matching 5 bases. The V end was cut by 5 bases, the J end by 4 bases, with 21 bases between. The CDR3 length is 16 residues. The V gene's germline CDR1 is SGHTA and CDR2 FQGNSA. The CDR3 DNA sequence: TGTGCCAGCAGCACTCAATACAGGACTTCTCAATACGAGCAGTACTTC. Amino acid sequence: CASSTQYRTSQYEQYF.

The chain recombines TRBV7-2 with TRBJ1-2; TRBD1 matches 9 bases. In germline, CDR1 is SGHTA, CDR2 FQGNSA. With 6 bases clipped from V and 2 bases from J, the junction kept 4 bases outside the gene matches. The CDR3 runs 14 residues. CDR3 DNA: TGTGCCAGCAGTATCGGACAGGGGAACTATGGCTACACCTTC. It yields the protein CASSIGQGNYGYTF. The full variable domain, its missing parts supplied by reference TRBV7-2 and TRBJ1-2, is GAGVSQSPSNKVTEKGKDVELRCDPISGHTALYWYRQSLGQGLEFLIYFQGNSAPDKSGLPSDRFSAERTGGSVSTLTIQRTQQEDSAVYLCASSIGQGNYGYTFGSGTRLTVV.

V usage is TRBV7-3 and J usage is TRBJ1-3; tentatively, D is TRBD1 (5 bases). The CDR3 loop spans 18 amino acids. Trimming shortened V by 4 bases and J by 0 bases, and 19 bases separated the two germline ends. CDR1 SGHTA and CDR2 FQGTGA come from the germline V gene. CDR3 DNA sequence: TGTGCCAGCAGCTCCCACCCCAGGGCAACCCTCTCTGGAAACACCATATATTTT. It specifies CASSSHPRATLSGNTIYF. The full variable domain, completed using reference TRBV7-3 and TRBJ1-3, is GAGVSQTPSNKVTEKGKYVELRCDPISGHTALYWYRQSLGQGPEFLIYFQGTGAADDSGLPNDRFFAVRPEGSVSTLKIQRTERGDSAVYLCASSSHPRATLSGNTIYFGEGSWLTVV.

Remarks on this clone: The junction shows a germline mismatch at one end, possibly a read error. Other DNA sequences in this specimen translate into the identical CDR3. The chain employs TRBV6-6 and TRBJ1-5, with 7 bases that match TRBD1. The CDR3 has 14 residues. Germline V lookup: CDR1 MNHNY, CDR2 SVGAGI (reference sequence). This chain's CDR3 is CASSISGGNQPQHF. The CDR3 bases are TGTGCCAGCAGTATTTCAGGGGGGAATCAGCCTCAGCATTTT.

In this sample, this clone turned up once. The chain recombines TRBV18 with TRBJ1-3; 8 bases fit TRBD1. Germline V lookup: CDR1 KGHSH, CDR2 LQKENI. There are 18 residues in the CDR3. V dropped 3 bases and J dropped 2; count of bases not matched to a gene: 12. For the CDR3, the DNA is TGTGCCAGCTCACCTCAGACAGGGGCACGCTTCCCTGGAAACACCATATATTTT. This sequence encodes CASSPQTGARFPGNTIYF.

The chain links TRBV9 to TRBJ1-2; no clear D. The CDR3 spans 14 residues. CDR1 is SGDLS, CDR2 YYNGEE, per germline. Between the trimmed V and J ends, which lost 0 bases and 8 bases, there was a span of 14 bases. Here the CDR3 reads CASSVEKEIRGYTF. CDR3 in DNA: TGTGCCAGCAGCGTAGAGAAGGAAATCAGGGGCTACACCTTC.

This clone came up a few times. V usage is TRBV7-9 and J usage is TRBJ1-5; 7 bases map to TRBD1. Trimming cost V 1 base and J 5 bases; bases outside gene matches: 2. Germline V lookup: CDR1 SEHNR, CDR2 FQNEAQ (reference sequence). The CDR3 length is 14 residues. CDR3 sequence: CASSLVGGDQPQHF. CDR3 nucleotides: TGTGCCAGCAGCTTAGTAGGGGGCGATCAGCCCCAGCATTTT.

The chain employs TRBV2 and TRBJ2-2; the D call may be TRBD1 or TRBD2 (6 bases each). CDR1 is SNHLY and CDR2 is FYNNEI in the germline V gene. The CDR3 length is 15 residues. Trimming took 8 bases from V and 2 from J, leaving 15 bases between them. The CDR3 reads CASGRDNLNTGELFF. The CDR3 bases are TGTGCCAGCGGGCGGGACAACCTTAACACCGGGGAGCTGTTTTTT.

The rearrangement joins TRBV15 to TRBJ2-2; TRBD1 agrees at 10 bases. This CDR3 is built from 15 residues. J gave up 5 bases and V 5 bases, and 5 bases lay outside the gene matches. The germline CDR1 and CDR2 sequences are LNHNV and YYDKDF (reference sequence). The DNA of the CDR3 is TGTGCCACCAGCGGACGGACAGGGGGAACCGGGGAGCTGTTTTTT. Residues: CATSGRTGGTGELFF.

V usage is TRBV4-1 and J usage is TRBJ1-5; D gene unclear. The CDR3 runs 14 residues. Germline V gene sequence: CDR1 MGHRA, CDR2 YSYEKL. V shed 5 bases and J shed 0 bases, with 8 bases lying between them. The CDR3 spells CASSERYSNQPQHF. The CDR3 DNA is TGCGCCAGCAGCGAAAGATATAGCAATCAGCCCCAGCATTTT.

V gene TRBV11-3 combines with J gene TRBJ1-3; weak D call: TRBD1 (6 bases). The CDR3 covers 13 residues. Germline CDR1 reads SGHNT; CDR2 reads YENEEA. V gave up 5 bases and J gave up 7 bases, with 12 bases separating them. The CDR3 region has the DNA TGTGCCAGCAGCGAGACAGGCTCCAACACCATATATTTT. The encoded protein is CASSETGSNTIYF. The full variable domain, its missing parts supplied by reference TRBV11-3 and TRBJ1-3, is EAGVVQSPRYKIIEKKQPVAFWCNPISGHNTLYWYLQNLGQGPELLIRYENEEAVDDSQLPKDRFSAERLKGVDSTLKIQPAELGDSAVYLCASSETGSNTIYFGEGSWLTVV.

This clone has only a few counts. This chain links TRBV14 with TRBJ2-7, with D maybe TRBD2 (6 bases). Germline V gene sequence: CDR1 SGHDN, CDR2 FVKESK. This CDR3 contains 15 residues. V lost 4 bases to trimming and J lost 3 bases, with 16 bases between them. CDR3 loop: CASSPLFGGRYEQYF. In DNA, the CDR3 is TGTGCCAGCAGCCCCCTTTTCGGGGGTCGCTACGAGCAGTACTTC.

This chain uses TRBV21-1 with TRBJ1-5; no DNA check was done on the table's D call, TRBD1. TRBV21-1 is designated a pseudogene. This CDR3 comprises 15 residues. CDR3 coding DNA: TGTGCCAGCATCCACAGGGGGCATAGGAATCAGCCCCAGCATTTT. Translated: CASIHRGHRNQPQHF.

The V and J genes are TRBV24-1 and TRBJ2-3, with D maybe TRBD1 (8 bases). CDR1 is KGHDR, CDR2 SFDVKD, per germline. V was trimmed by 7 bases and J by 5 bases, leaving 15 bases between them. The CDR3 loop spans 14 amino acids. The CDR3 coding sequence is TGTGCCACCAGGATGACAGGGGAGGGAGATACGCAGTATTTT. It is translated as CATRMTGEGDTQYF.

This chain joins TRBV20-1 and TRBJ2-5; D is possibly TRBD1 (6 bases). The V end lost 3 bases, the J end lost 1 base, and 9 bases lay between the germline ends. This CDR3 is 13 amino acids long. In germline, CDR1 is DFQATT, CDR2 SNEGSKA (reference sequence). The chain's CDR3 is CSASRGTQETQYF. As DNA, the CDR3 is TGCAGTGCTAGTAGGGGGACCCAAGAGACCCAGTACTTC.